The TCR beta chain described here comes from a study of CD8+CD57+ T cells in acquired aplastic anemia. In the study overall: The DNA of sorted CD4+ and CD8+ cells averaged around 3 ug. Study results and limitations: Patients and controls shared under 35 CD8+ CDR3 sequences, which appeared highly expressed in patients and within their immunodominant clones. With respect to CD8+ Simpson's diversity, patients and controls did not differ significantly.

CD8+CD57+ cell expansion had been shown by flow cytometry in patients chosen for sequencing. Every one of the patients had aplastic anemia (severe, acquired). The CDR3 is 17 residues long. The germline V gene has CDR1 SGHVS and CDR2 FQNEAQ. Notes on this clonotype: The target antigen is unknown. One end of the junction is discordant with germline, which a read error may explain.

The template for TCR beta VDJ and CDR3 sequence profiling was genomic DNA. TCRdb re-analysed the reads in MiXCR, keeping a single row per CDR3 protein. The top ten clones hold 6.5% to 10% of a sample with under 250,000 distinct CDR3 sequences, 40% to 50% of them seen once. Material: sorted CD4+, CD8+, or CD8+CD57+ T cells (not recorded which) from PBMCs. The chain couples TRBV7-8 to TRBJ1-1; D may be TRBD1 (6 bases). The source is a human donor with aplastic anemia. The CDR3 spells CASSPVGHTGKNTEAFF. For the CDR3, the DNA is TGCGCCAGCAGCCCGGTGGGACACACAGGGAAAAACACTGAAGCTTTCTTT.